The clone carrying this T cell receptor (beta chain) has just a few counts. The antigen is unknown. The data were taken from a study of CD8+ T cells in alopecia areata. The CDR3 runs 13 residues. Germline CDR1 is SQVTM and CDR2 is ANQGSEA. V lost 4 bases to trimming and J lost 2 bases, with 12 bases between them. Broader study findings: In scalp samples, resident alphabeta T cells of normal skin are also sequenced.

Lesional scalp punch biopsies and peripheral blood came from alopecia areata patients. TCR sequencing used cDNA made by reverse transcription of extracted RNA. Assay: immunoSEQ multiplex PCR; the TCRdb copy retains only in-frame clones and omits some. The table records 150,000 to 190,000 clones, 40% to 65% of them present only once. The sequencing here drew on CD8+ T cells sorted from blood, taken at week 0. The rearrangement uses TRBV29-1 and TRBJ2-7; D gene unclear. The receptor was derived from a human donor with alopecia areata. CDR3 sequence reads: CSVGPDGAYEQYF. Written as DNA, the CDR3 is TGCAGCGTTGGGCCCGACGGCGCCTACGAGCAGTACTTC.